The present T cell receptor (beta chain) was sequenced within a study of cytomegalovirus exposure and HLA in healthy donors. PCR used 60 Vbeta primers and 13 Jbeta primers. The assay was immunoSEQ multiplex PCR, and TCRdb's table has in-frame clones only and misses some. The repertoire holds some 95,000 clones, with over 75% as singletons. The specimen sequenced was PBMCs. The source of this sequence is a man younger than 45 in good health and CMV-seronegative.

The DNA of the CDR3 is TGCGCCAGCAGCCAAGAGTGGGGTCAGGGTGGAAACACCATATATTTT. Encoded protein: CASSQEWGQGGNTIYF. This sequence joins TRBV4-3 and TRBJ1-3; possible D gene TRBD1, 5 bases. There are 16 residues in the CDR3. In germline, CDR1 is LGHNA, CDR2 YSLEER. V was clipped by 0 bases and J by 3 bases, with 12 bases between them.